This TCR beta chain was sequenced during a study of blood T cells in healthy people across ages. Study-level findings and limits: Possibly, changes in expanded clonotypes were confounded because donor CMV status was unknown.

A second PCR of 7 to 11 cycles used a sample-barcoded 5' primer and a J-beta primer mix. Each cDNA molecule was tagged by a template-switch adaptor with 12 random nucleotides. Each CDR3 protein is one row after TCRdb ran MiXCR on the 5' RACE reads. The sample lists some 320,000 distinct CDR3 sequences, roughly 26% occurring once. This clonotype was counted between two and nine times. Its antigen is undetermined. The V end lost 2 bases, the J end lost 6 bases, and 7 bases lay between the germline ends. This CDR3 is 12 amino acids long. Germline V gene lookup returns CDR1 SGHTA and CDR2 FQGNSA. Sample: blood. This rearrangement joins TRBV7-2 to TRBJ1-2; maybe TRBD1 (5 bases). This TCR derives from a woman in her seventies in good health. CDR3 DNA sequence: TGTGCCAGCAGCTTATACAGGCATGGCTACACCTTC. It translates to CASSLYRHGYTF.